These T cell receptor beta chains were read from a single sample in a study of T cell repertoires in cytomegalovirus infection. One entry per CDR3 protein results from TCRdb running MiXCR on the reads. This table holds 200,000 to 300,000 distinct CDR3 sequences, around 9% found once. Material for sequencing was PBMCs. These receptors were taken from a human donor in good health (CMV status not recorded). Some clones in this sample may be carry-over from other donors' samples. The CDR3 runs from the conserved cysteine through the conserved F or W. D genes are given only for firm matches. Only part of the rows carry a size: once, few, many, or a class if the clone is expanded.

CDR3nt: TGCGCCAGCAGTGACCTGACAGGGTATGGCTACACCTTC
CDR3aa: CASSDLTGYGYTF
v_gene: TRBV10-2
j_gene: TRBJ1-2
d_gene: TRBD1
abundance: many

CDR3nt: TGTGCCAGCAGTACCAACATAGGGACCCAGTACTTC
CDR3aa: CASSTNIGTQYF
v_gene: TRBV11-2
j_gene: TRBJ2-5
d_gene: .
abundance: few

CDR3nt: TGTGCCAGCAGTCGGCAGCCTTCTTACGAGCAGTACTTC
CDR3aa: CASSRQPSYEQYF
v_gene: TRBV27
j_gene: TRBJ2-7
d_gene: .
abundance: many

CDR3nt: TGTGCCAGCAGCTCGGGACAGGGGCTCAGTACCCAGTACTTC
CDR3aa: CASSSGQGLSTQYF
v_gene: TRBV7-9
j_gene: TRBJ2-5
d_gene: TRBD1
abundance: .

CDR3nt: TGTGCCAGCAGCCCCCCAGGGGTGGATGAGCAGTTCTTC
CDR3aa: CASSPPGVDEQFF
v_gene: TRBV7-9
j_gene: TRBJ2-1
d_gene: .
abundance: .

CDR3nt: TGTGCCAGCAGTTTAACCAGGACTTATGGCTACATCTTC
CDR3aa: CASSLTRTYGYIF
v_gene: TRBV28
j_gene: TRBJ1-2
d_gene: .
abundance: .

CDR3nt: TGCGCCAGCAGTTGGACTAGCGGGCCCCCCACAGATACGCAGTATTTT
CDR3aa: CASSWTSGPPTDTQYF
v_gene: TRBV10-1
j_gene: TRBJ2-3
d_gene: TRBD2
abundance: .

CDR3nt: TGTGCCATCAGTGAGTCGTCTTCATCCGGGACTAGCAGAGATACGCAGTATTTT
CDR3aa: CAISESSSSGTSRDTQYF
v_gene: TRBV10-3
j_gene: TRBJ2-3
d_gene: TRBD2
abundance: many

CDR3nt: TGTGCCAGCAGCGGTACAGGGGGCCAACACCACTACGAGCAGTACTTC
CDR3aa: CASSGTGGQHHYEQYF
v_gene: TRBV7-2
j_gene: TRBJ2-7
d_gene: TRBD1
abundance: many

CDR3nt: TGTGCCAGCAGCTTAGCGCTGGCCTACCCCTCCTTC
CDR3aa: CASSLALAYPSF
v_gene: TRBV7-2
j_gene: TRBJ1-2
d_gene: .
abundance: many

CDR3nt: TGTGCCAGCAGCCCGCGTCCGAAGAACACTGAAGCTTTCTTT
CDR3aa: CASSPRPKNTEAFF
v_gene: TRBV3-1
j_gene: TRBJ1-1
d_gene: .
abundance: few

CDR3nt: TGTGCCAGCAGTTTCAGGCGGGGCCCCTTAGCCTATGGCTACACCTTC
CDR3aa: CASSFRRGPLAYGYTF
v_gene: TRBV12-3/TRBV12-4
j_gene: TRBJ1-2
d_gene: .
abundance: many

CDR3nt: TGCGCCAGCAGCTTGGGGGGGACGAAAAATGAGCAGTTCTTC
CDR3aa: CASSLGGTKNEQFF
v_gene: TRBV5-1
j_gene: TRBJ2-1
d_gene: .
abundance: few

CDR3nt: TGTGCCAGCAGCTTAGACATGGTTCAAGAGACCCAGTACTTC
CDR3aa: CASSLDMVQETQYF
v_gene: TRBV7-2
j_gene: TRBJ2-5
d_gene: .
abundance: many

CDR3nt: TGTGCCAGCAGTTCGGGTTTCAATCAGCCCCAGCATTTT
CDR3aa: CASSSGFNQPQHF
v_gene: TRBV28
j_gene: TRBJ1-5
d_gene: .
abundance: many

CDR3nt: TGTGCCAGCAGCTTAAGGTCCGGACAGGGGGCCGGGGAGCTGTTTTTT
CDR3aa: CASSLRSGQGAGELFF
v_gene: TRBV7-2
j_gene: TRBJ2-2
d_gene: TRBD1
abundance: many

CDR3nt: TGTGCCAGCAGGTCTAGTGAATGGGCCCGGGGCCAAGAGACCCAGTACTTC
CDR3aa: CASRSSEWARGQETQYF
v_gene: TRBV6-2/TRBV6-3
j_gene: TRBJ2-5
d_gene: .
abundance: many

CDR3nt: TGTGCCAGCAGCCAACTAGCGGTTAGCACAGATACGCAGTATTTT
CDR3aa: CASSQLAVSTDTQYF
v_gene: TRBV7-8
j_gene: TRBJ2-3
d_gene: TRBD2
abundance: many

CDR3nt: TGTGCCAGTAGTACGAGCGGGGGTTCTGGGGAGACCCAGTACTTC
CDR3aa: CASSTSGGSGETQYF
v_gene: TRBV19
j_gene: TRBJ2-5
d_gene: TRBD2
abundance: many

CDR3nt: TGTGCCTGGAGTGTACGAAGACTCCATCAGTATTTT
CDR3aa: CAWSVRRLHQYF
v_gene: TRBV30
j_gene: TRBJ2-3
d_gene: .
abundance: many

CDR3nt: TGTGCTAGTGCCCGCGAACAGGGTTGGCGTAATGAGCAGTTCTTC
CDR3aa: CASAREQGWRNEQFF
v_gene: TRBV12-5
j_gene: TRBJ2-1
d_gene: .
abundance: few

CDR3nt: TGTGCCAGCAGCTTAACCGAGGAGACCCAGTACTTC
CDR3aa: CASSLTEETQYF
v_gene: TRBV11-2
j_gene: TRBJ2-5
d_gene: .
abundance: many

CDR3nt: TGTGCCAGCAGCGCAGGACGGATCACTGAAGCTTTCTTT
CDR3aa: CASSAGRITEAFF
v_gene: TRBV13
j_gene: TRBJ1-1
d_gene: .
abundance: .

CDR3nt: TGCAGCGTTGAAGTGGGACTTCGAGATACGCAGTATTTT
CDR3aa: CSVEVGLRDTQYF
v_gene: TRBV29-1
j_gene: TRBJ2-3
d_gene: .
abundance: .

CDR3nt: TGTGCCAGCAGCCAAGCCCTCATGAGCTCCTACGAGCAGTACTTC
CDR3aa: CASSQALMSSYEQYF
v_gene: TRBV3-1
j_gene: TRBJ2-7
d_gene: .
abundance: once

CDR3nt: TGTGCCAGCAACATAAAGCCAGGGGTTGACACCGGGGAGCTGTTTTTT
CDR3aa: CASNIKPGVDTGELFF
v_gene: TRBV7-2
j_gene: TRBJ2-2
d_gene: .
abundance: many

CDR3nt: TGCGCCAGCAGTCAAGCAACGGACAGGGAGAACAATGAGCAGTTCTTC
CDR3aa: CASSQATDRENNEQFF
v_gene: TRBV23-1
j_gene: TRBJ2-1
d_gene: TRBD1
abundance: many

CDR3nt: TGTGCCAGCAGTGCCGGGACTCCGTCTTATGTGACCACTGAAGCTTTCTTT
CDR3aa: CASSAGTPSYVTTEAFF
v_gene: TRBV6-6
j_gene: TRBJ1-1
d_gene: .
abundance: few

CDR3nt: TGTGCCAGTAGTGCGAGGGGCGGGCGTCCTCAACCCCAGCATTTT
CDR3aa: CASSARGGRPQPQHF
v_gene: TRBV19
j_gene: TRBJ1-5
d_gene: .
abundance: many

CDR3nt: TGTGCCAGCAGCTTACGGATCCGGAACATTCAGTACTTC
CDR3aa: CASSLRIRNIQYF
v_gene: TRBV7-2
j_gene: TRBJ2-4
d_gene: .
abundance: many